This TCR beta chain was identified during a study of CD8 T cells in Susac syndrome. In regard to this clonotype: Its antigen is undetermined.

RNA amounts of roughly 0.5 to 1 ug underwent reverse transcription with random hexamers. With immunoSEQ multiplex PCR, TCR beta CDR3 was amplified across 54 Vbeta and 13 Jbeta. TCRdb re-derived calls from the immunoSEQ multiplex PCR reads in MiXCR, one entry per CDR3 protein. The table shows over 100,000 distinct CDR3 sequences, with 85% to 95% occurring only once. Study-wide results and caveats: It was acknowledged by the study that relatively few individuals were included in its TCR sequencing and HLA analysis.

Sequencing of TCR beta was performed on blood CD8+ T cells and on blood CD4+ T cells. CD8+ and CD4+ T cells were negatively isolated; TEMRA cells were FACS-enriched. Germline V gene data show CDR1 as SQVTM and CDR2 as ANQGSEA. V dropped 4 bases and J dropped 3; count of bases not matched to a gene: 5. CDR3 length equals 14 residues. Sequences were obtained from CD8+ T cells from PBMCs. The chain recombines TRBV29-1 with TRBJ1-4; the match to TRBD1 covers 7 bases. The origin of this receptor is a human donor in good health. This CDR3 reads CSVARGTANEKLFF. The CDR3 coding sequence is TGCAGCGTTGCGCGCGGGACAGCTAATGAAAAACTGTTTTTT.